The 14 T cell receptor beta chains reported below all come from one sample, sequenced in a study of T cell repertoires in cytomegalovirus infection. Their cognate antigens are unknown. TCRdb re-analysed the reads in MiXCR, keeping a single row per CDR3 protein. The sample has approximately 990,000 distinct CDR3 sequences, roughly 30% seen once; the top ten hold roughly an eighth. Sequenced here: cultured CD8+ T cells from PBMCs, sampled from culture after CMV antigen stimulation. The receptor source for this set is a human donor in good health (CMV status not recorded). Some clones in this sample may be carry-over from other donors' samples.

This rearrangement joins TRBV7-4 to TRBJ2-6, with 12 bases aligning to TRBD1. V was pared by 1 base and J by 3 bases, with 7 bases of the junction left unmatched. There are 19 residues in the CDR3. The germline V gene encodes CDR1 SGHVT and CDR2 SQSDAQ. The CDR3 sequence: CASSLVPGQGALGANVLTF. Here the CDR3 DNA reads TGTGCCAGCAGCTTAGTACCGGGACAGGGGGCGCTTGGGGCCAACGTCCTGACTTTC. Drawing the rest from reference TRBV7-4 and TRBJ2-6, the complete variable domain is GAGVSQSPRYKVAKRGRDVALRCDSISGHVTLYWYRQTLGQGSEVLTYSQSDAQRDKSGRPSGRFSAERPERSVSTLKIQRTEQGDSAVYLCASSLVPGQGALGANVLTFGAGSRLTVL.

This chain connects TRBV12-3 or TRBV12-4 to TRBJ1-1; D is ambiguous. The CDR3 loop spans 17 amino acids. The V end lost 3 bases, the J end lost 4 bases, and 21 bases lay between the germline ends. CDR3 nucleotides: TGTGCCAGCAGTTTTCATTCGCGGTTCCCCACGGGCACTGAAGCTTTCTTT. Its translation: CASSFHSRFPTGTEAFF.

This clonotype has at least ten counts. The rearrangement uses TRBV7-2 and TRBJ1-2; tentative D call: TRBD1 (5 bases). Germline values: CDR1 SGHTA, CDR2 FQGNSA. The CDR3 has 16 residues. Between the trimmed V and J ends, which lost 1 base and 3 bases, there was a span of 15 bases. Here the CDR3 DNA reads TGTGCCAGCAGCTTAGAGCAGCCTTCGGGGGACTATGGCTACACCTTC. As protein: CASSLEQPSGDYGYTF.

Ten or more counts support this clonotype. This rearrangement joins TRBV7-6 to TRBJ2-7, with D possibly called TRBD1 or TRBD2 (6 bases each). The CDR3 has 16 residues. In germline, CDR1 is SGHVS, CDR2 FNYEAQ. V was shortened by 1 base and J by 5 bases, with 18 bases between the two germline ends. The CDR3 sequence: CASSLVPGRGLNEQYV. For the CDR3, the DNA is TGTGCCAGCAGCTTAGTACCAGGTCGGGGGCTCAACGAGCAGTACGTC.

This clonotype was observed once. This chain links TRBV4-1 with TRBJ2-5; the match to TRBD2 covers 7 bases. The V gene end was trimmed by 1 base and the J gene end by 3 bases; junction bases not matched to a gene: 2. The length of the CDR3 is 14 residues. Per the germline V gene, CDR1 is MGHRA and CDR2 is YSYEKL. The CDR3 sequence is CASSQVTSEETQYF. The CDR3 DNA sequence: TGCGCCAGCAGCCAAGTTACTAGCGAAGAGACCCAGTACTTC.

This clonotype was observed a few times. The rearrangement links TRBV4-3 to TRBJ1-1; D ambiguous. Looked up from germline, CDR1 is LGHNA and CDR2 is YSLEER. Deletions cut 1 base from V and 1 base from J, with 10 bases between. CDR3 size: 15 residues. The DNA of the CDR3 is TGCGCCAGCAGCCAAGTGAGCGCGGGGAACACTGAAGCTTTCTTT. As protein: CASSQVSAGNTEAFF.

On this clonotype itself: A much bigger clone sits one base away, suggesting this may be a read error. The rearrangement links TRBV7-8 to TRBJ2-3, with TRBD2 matching over 9 bases. This CDR3 comprises 16 residues. From germline, CDR1 is SGHVS and CDR2 FQNEAQ. This CDR3 is CTSSFLARGGRDTQYF. In nucleotides, the CDR3 is TGTACCAGCAGCTTTCTGGCGCGGGGGGGCAGAGATACGCAGTATTTT.

This clonotype has only one observation. The chain carries TRBV9 and TRBJ2-3; 11 bases align to TRBD2. The ends lost 1 base at V and 2 bases at J; junction bases unmatched: 3. Germline lookup yields CDR1 SGDLS and CDR2 YYNGEE. This CDR3 has 16 amino acids. The CDR3 bases are TGTGCCAGCAGCGTATGGGGACTAGCGGACACAGATACGCAGTATTTT. It yields the protein CASSVWGLADTDTQYF.

This chain uses TRBV9 with TRBJ1-2; possible D gene TRBD1, 6 bases. V lost 4 bases and J 8 bases, leaving 15 bases between the germline ends. The CDR3 totals 13 residues. Germline assignment: CDR1 SGDLS and CDR2 YYNGEE. CDR3 sequence reads: CASSTGLLGGYTF. The CDR3 DNA is TGTGCCAGCAGCACAGGGCTTCTGGGAGGCTACACCTTC.

This clonotype was seen only once. The chain combines TRBV29-1 with TRBJ1-2; 8 nucleotides agree with TRBD1. Germline V gene sequence: CDR1 SQVTM, CDR2 ANQGSEA. The V and J ends lost 3 bases and 8 bases, in that order; junction bases with no gene match: 17. This CDR3 has 16 residues. The CDR3 nucleotides are TGCAGCGTTGAGGCCCCGGGGGACAGGAGGGATGAAGGCTACACCTTC. Translated: CSVEAPGDRRDEGYTF. The full variable domain, in which reference TRBV29-1 and TRBJ1-2 provide the parts outside the CDR3, is SAVISQKPSRDICQRGTSLTIQCQVDSQVTMMFWYRQQPGQSLTLIATANQGSEATYESGFVIDKFPISRPNLTFSTLTVSNMSPEDSSIYLCSVEAPGDRRDEGYTFGSGTRLTVV.

This clonotype was picked up a small number of times. V usage is TRBV10-2 and J usage is TRBJ2-1, with 11 bases fitting TRBD2. This CDR3 is 17 amino acids long. V shed 2 bases and J 7 bases; nucleotides not matched to a gene: 10. The germline V gene has CDR1 WSHSY and CDR2 SAAADI. CDR3 protein: CASSEKVAGGLSNEQFF. CDR3 bases: TGCGCCAGCAGTGAGAAGGTAGCGGGGGGGCTGAGTAATGAGCAGTTCTTC.

The rearrangement uses TRBV6-6 and TRBJ2-7; 7 nucleotides agree with TRBD1. Germline-derived CDR1 and CDR2 are MNHNY and SVGAGI (reference sequence). The CDR3 is 15 residues long. CDR3 bases: TGTGTCAGCAGTTTCCACCGACAGGGCTCCTACGAGCAGTACGTC. As protein: CVSSFHRQGSYEQYV.

This clonotype came up a few times. The chain uses TRBV11-3 and TRBJ2-2, with D perhaps matching TRBD1 (5 bases). Germline V CDR1 and CDR2: SGHNT, YENEEA. V was cut by 5 bases and J by 7 bases, with 20 bases left in between. There are 16 residues in the CDR3. CDR3 in DNA: TGTGCCAGCAGCCCAAGTGGGGCAGGGTTGGACGGGGAGCTGTTTTTT. Translating it yields CASSPSGAGLDGELFF.

This clonotype showed up just a few times. The CDR3 loop reads CASRSQGQDLFFGAFF. The DNA for the CDR3 is TGTGCCAGCAGGTCCCAGGGACAGGACCTCTTTTTTGGAGCTTTCTTT. The rearrangement uses TRBV2 and TRBJ1-1; 8 bases agree with TRBD1. Per the germline V gene, CDR1 is SNHLY and CDR2 is FYNNEI. V shed 6 bases, J shed 10 bases, and the junction held 19 bases outside the gene matches. The CDR3 extends over 16 amino acids.